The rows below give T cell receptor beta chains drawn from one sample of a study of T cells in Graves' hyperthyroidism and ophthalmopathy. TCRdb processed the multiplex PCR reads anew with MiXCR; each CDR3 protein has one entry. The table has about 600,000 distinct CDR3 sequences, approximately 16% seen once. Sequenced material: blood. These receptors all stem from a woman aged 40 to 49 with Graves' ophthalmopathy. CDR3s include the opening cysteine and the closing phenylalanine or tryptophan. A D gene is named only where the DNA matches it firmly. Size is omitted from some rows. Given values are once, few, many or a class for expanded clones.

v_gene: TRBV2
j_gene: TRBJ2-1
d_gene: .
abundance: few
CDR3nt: TGTGCCAGCACTTTGACTAGTGCGGACCTTGAGCAGTTCTTC
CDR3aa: CASTLTSADLEQFF

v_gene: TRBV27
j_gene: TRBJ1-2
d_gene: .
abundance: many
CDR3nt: TGTGCCAGCAGTCCTTACTCCGGGACTTTAAATGGCTACACCTTC
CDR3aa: CASSPYSGTLNGYTF

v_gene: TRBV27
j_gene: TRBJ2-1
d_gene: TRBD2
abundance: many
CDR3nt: TGTGCCAGCAGTTTATTAGCGGGAGTGTTCAATGAGCAGTTCTTC
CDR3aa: CASSLLAGVFNEQFF

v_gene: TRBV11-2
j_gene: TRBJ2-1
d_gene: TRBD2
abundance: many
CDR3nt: TGTGCCAGCAGCTCGCTAGCGGGGCGAGGGGATGAGCAGTTCTTC
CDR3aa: CASSSLAGRGDEQFF

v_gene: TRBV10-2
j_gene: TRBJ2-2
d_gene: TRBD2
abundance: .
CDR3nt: TGCGCCAGCAGTGAGTGGCGGGGGGACACCGGGGAGCTGTTTTTT
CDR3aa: CASSEWRGDTGELFF

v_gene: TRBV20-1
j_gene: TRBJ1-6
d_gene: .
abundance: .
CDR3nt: TGCAGTGCTAGAGATGGAGGGGTGATTAATTCACCCCTCCACTTT
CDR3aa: CSARDGGVINSPLHF

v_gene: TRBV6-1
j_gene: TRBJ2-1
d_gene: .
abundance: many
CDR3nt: TGTGCCAGCAGTTACTTAAGACAGATTTTATACAATGAGCAGTTCTTC
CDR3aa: CASSYLRQILYNEQFF

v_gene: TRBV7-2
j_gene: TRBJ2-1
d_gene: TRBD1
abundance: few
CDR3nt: TGTGCCAGCAGCGCAGACAGGGTAGCTTCGTTCTTC
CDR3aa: CASSADRVASFF

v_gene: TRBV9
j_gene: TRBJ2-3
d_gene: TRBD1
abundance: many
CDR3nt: TGTGCCAGCAGCAGAGTGGGGGACAGAAGCACAGATACGCAGTATTTT
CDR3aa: CASSRVGDRSTDTQYF

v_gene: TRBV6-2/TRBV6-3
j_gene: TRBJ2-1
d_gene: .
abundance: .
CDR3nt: TGTGCCTGCGGCTGGGCAGAATACAATGAGCAGTTCTTC
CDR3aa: CACGWAEYNEQFF

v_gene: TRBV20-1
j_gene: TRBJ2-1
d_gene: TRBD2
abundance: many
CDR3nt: TGCAGTGCAAGACTAGCGGGCCCGTTCTACAATGAGCAGTTCTTC
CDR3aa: CSARLAGPFYNEQFF

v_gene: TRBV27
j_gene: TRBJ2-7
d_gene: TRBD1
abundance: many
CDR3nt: TGTGCCAGCAGTTTTCATACAGGGGCCGAGCAGTACTTC
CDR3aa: CASSFHTGAEQYF

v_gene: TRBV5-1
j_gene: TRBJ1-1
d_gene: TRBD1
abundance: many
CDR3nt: TGCGCCAGCACTACGGCGTCAGGGGGCATGAACACTGAAGCTTTCTTT
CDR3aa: CASTTASGGMNTEAFF

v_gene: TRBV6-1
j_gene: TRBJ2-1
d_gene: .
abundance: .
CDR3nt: TGTGCCAGCAGCCCCACGGGACAAAGGCCTTACAATGAGCAGTTCTTC
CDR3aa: CASSPTGQRPYNEQFF

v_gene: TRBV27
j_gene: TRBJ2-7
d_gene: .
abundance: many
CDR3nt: TGTGCCAGCAGTCCTGTTACAACCACTTACGAGCAGTACTTC
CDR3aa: CASSPVTTTYEQYF

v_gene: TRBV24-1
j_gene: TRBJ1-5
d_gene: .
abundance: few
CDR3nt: TGTGCCACCAGTGATGGGCCTCATCAGCCCCAGCATTTT
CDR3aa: CATSDGPHQPQHF

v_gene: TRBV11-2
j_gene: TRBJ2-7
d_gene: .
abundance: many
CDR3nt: TGTGCCAGCAGAAGGGTCGGGGCCTACGAGCAGTACTTC
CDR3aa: CASRRVGAYEQYF

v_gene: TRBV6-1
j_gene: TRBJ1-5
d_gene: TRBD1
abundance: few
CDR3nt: TGTGCCAGCAGTTCAGACAGGGTGGATGTCAATCAGCCCCAGCATTTT
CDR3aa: CASSSDRVDVNQPQHF

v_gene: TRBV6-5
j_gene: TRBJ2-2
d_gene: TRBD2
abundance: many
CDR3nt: TGTGCCAGCAGTTACTACCGAACTAGCGTCCCCGGGGAGCTGTTTTTT
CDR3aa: CASSYYRTSVPGELFF

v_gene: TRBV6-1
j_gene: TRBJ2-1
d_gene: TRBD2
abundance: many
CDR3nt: TGTGCCAGCAGCAGGACTAGCGGCCATTACAATGAGCAGTTCTTC
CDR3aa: CASSRTSGHYNEQFF

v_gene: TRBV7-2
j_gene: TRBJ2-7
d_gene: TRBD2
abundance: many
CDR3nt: TGTGCCAGCAGCTTTGTCTCGGGGGGGCGGGGCTACGAGCAGTACTTC
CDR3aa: CASSFVSGGRGYEQYF

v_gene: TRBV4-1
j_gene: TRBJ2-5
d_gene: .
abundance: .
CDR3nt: TGCGCCAGCAGCCAAGATCGGAACAGTCAAGAGACCCAGTACTTC
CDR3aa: CASSQDRNSQETQYF

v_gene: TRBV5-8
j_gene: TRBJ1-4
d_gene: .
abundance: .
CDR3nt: TGTGCCAGCAGCTTGGGGTTACAGGGATCGAATGAAAAACTGTTTTTT
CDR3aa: CASSLGLQGSNEKLFF

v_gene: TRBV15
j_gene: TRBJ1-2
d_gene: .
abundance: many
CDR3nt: TGTGCCACCAGCAGAGACAGGGGAGGCTATGGCTACACCTTC
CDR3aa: CATSRDRGGYGYTF

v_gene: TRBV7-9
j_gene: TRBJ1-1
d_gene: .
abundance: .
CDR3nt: TGTGCCAGCAGCTTAGACAGAATGAACACTGAAGCTTTCTTT
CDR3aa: CASSLDRMNTEAFF

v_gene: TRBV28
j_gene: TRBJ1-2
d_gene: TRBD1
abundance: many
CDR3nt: TGTGCCAGCAGTTTATCTGGGACAGCAAAAATCTATGGCTACACCTTC
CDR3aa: CASSLSGTAKIYGYTF

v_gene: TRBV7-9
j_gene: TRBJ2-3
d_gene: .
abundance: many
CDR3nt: TGTGCCAGCAGTCAACCCAGCACAGATACGCAGTATTTT
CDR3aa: CASSQPSTDTQYF

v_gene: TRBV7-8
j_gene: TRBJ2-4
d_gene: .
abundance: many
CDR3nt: TGTGCCAGCAGCTTAGGTCCGGGCCAGGGTATGAGGAACATTCAGTACTTC
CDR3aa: CASSLGPGQGMRNIQYF

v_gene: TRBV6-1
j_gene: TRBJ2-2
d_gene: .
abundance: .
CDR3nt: TGTGCCAGCAGTGCGGCGGGTAGCACCGGGGAGCTGTTTTTT
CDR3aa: CASSAAGSTGELFF

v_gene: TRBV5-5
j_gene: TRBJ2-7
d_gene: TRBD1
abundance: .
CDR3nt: TGCGCCAGCAGCCTAGGACAGGAGACCTACGAGCAGTACTTC
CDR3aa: CASSLGQETYEQYF

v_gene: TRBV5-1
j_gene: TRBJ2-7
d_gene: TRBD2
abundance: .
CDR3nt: TGCGCCAGCAGCGGACTAGCGGGAGTATCCGAGCAGTACTTC
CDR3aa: CASSGLAGVSEQYF

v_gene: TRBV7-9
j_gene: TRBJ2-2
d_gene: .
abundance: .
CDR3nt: TGTGCCAGCAGCTTTTGGTTGGCAGATAACACCGGGGAGCTGTTTTTT
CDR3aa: CASSFWLADNTGELFF

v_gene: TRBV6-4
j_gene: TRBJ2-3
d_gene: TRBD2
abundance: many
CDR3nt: TGTGCCAGCAGTGACTCGAATAGCGGGGGGGCAGATACGCAGTATTTT
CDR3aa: CASSDSNSGGADTQYF

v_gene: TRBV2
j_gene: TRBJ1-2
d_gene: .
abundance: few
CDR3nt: TGTGCCAGCAGTGAAAAGGTCACAGGGAGGAACTATGGCTACACCTTC
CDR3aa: CASSEKVTGRNYGYTF

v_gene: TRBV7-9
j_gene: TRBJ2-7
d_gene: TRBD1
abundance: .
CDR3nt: TGTGCCAGCAGCTCGCAGGGGGACGCCTCCTACGAGCAGTACTTC
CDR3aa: CASSSQGDASYEQYF

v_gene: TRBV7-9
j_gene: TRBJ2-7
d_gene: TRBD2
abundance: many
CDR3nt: TGTGCCAGCAGCTCGACTAGCGCCTCCTACGAGCAGTACTTC
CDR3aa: CASSSTSASYEQYF

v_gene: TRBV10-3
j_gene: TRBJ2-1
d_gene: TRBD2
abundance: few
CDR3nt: TGTGCCACCACTCGGAGGACTAGCGCCGACAGCTCCTACAATGAGCAGTTCTTC
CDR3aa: CATTRRTSADSSYNEQFF

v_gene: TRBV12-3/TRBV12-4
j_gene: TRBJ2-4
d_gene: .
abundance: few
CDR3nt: TGTGCCAGCACCCTTCGGACCAAGGCGTATTCAGCCAAAAACATTCAGTACTTC
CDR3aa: CASTLRTKAYSAKNIQYF

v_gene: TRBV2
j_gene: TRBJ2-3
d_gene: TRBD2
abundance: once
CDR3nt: TGTGCCAGCACTGGACTAGCGGGAGTAACAGATACGCAGTATTTT
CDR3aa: CASTGLAGVTDTQYF

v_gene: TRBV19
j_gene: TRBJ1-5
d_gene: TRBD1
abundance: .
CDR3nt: TGTGCCAGTATGGGACAGGGCCACCAGCCCCAGCATTTT
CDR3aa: CASMGQGHQPQHF